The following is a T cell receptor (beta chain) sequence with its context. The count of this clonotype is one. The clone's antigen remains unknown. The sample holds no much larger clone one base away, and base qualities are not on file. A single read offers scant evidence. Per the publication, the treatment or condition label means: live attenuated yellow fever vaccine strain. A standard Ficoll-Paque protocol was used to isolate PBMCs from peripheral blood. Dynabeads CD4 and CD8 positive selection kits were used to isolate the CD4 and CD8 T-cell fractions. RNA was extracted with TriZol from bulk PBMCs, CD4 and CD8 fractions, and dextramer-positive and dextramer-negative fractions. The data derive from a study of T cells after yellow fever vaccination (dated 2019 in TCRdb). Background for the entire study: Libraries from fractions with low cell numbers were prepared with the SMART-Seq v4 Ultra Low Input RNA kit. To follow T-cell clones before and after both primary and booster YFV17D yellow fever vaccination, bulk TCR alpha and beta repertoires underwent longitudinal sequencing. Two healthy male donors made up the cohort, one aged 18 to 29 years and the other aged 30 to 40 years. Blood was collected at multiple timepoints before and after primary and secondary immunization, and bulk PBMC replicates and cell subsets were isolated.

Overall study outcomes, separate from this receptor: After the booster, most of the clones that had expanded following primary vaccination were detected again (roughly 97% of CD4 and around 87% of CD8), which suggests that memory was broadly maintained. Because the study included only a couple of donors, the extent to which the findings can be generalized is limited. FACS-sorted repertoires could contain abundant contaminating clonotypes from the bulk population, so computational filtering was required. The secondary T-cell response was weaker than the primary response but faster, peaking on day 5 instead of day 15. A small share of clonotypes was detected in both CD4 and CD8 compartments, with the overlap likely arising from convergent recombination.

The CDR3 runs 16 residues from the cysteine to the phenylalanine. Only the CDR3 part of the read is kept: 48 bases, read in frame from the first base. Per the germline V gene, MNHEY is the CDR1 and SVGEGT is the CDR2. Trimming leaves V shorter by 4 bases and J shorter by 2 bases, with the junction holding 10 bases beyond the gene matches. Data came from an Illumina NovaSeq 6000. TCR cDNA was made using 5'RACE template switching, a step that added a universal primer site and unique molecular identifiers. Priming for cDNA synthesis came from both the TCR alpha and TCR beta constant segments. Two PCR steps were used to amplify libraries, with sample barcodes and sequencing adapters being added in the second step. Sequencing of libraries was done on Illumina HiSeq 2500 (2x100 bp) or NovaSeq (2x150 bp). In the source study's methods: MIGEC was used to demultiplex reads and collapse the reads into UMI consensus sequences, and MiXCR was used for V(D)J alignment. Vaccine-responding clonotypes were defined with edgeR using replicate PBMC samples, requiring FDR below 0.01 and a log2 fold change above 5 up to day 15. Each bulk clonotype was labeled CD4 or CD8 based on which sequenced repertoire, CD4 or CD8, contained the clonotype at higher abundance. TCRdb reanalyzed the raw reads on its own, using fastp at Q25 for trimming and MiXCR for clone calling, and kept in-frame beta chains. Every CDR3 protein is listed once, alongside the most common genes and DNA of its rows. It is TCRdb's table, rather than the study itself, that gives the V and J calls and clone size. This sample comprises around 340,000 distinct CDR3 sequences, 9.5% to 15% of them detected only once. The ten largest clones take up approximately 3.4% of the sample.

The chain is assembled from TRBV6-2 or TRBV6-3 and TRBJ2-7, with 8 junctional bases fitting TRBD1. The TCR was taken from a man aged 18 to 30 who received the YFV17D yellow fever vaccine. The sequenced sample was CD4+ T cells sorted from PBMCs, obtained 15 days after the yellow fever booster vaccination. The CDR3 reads CASSSPSGTGPYEQYF. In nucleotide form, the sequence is TGTGCCAGCAGTTCGCCGTCCGGGACAGGCCCCTACGAGCAGTACTTC.